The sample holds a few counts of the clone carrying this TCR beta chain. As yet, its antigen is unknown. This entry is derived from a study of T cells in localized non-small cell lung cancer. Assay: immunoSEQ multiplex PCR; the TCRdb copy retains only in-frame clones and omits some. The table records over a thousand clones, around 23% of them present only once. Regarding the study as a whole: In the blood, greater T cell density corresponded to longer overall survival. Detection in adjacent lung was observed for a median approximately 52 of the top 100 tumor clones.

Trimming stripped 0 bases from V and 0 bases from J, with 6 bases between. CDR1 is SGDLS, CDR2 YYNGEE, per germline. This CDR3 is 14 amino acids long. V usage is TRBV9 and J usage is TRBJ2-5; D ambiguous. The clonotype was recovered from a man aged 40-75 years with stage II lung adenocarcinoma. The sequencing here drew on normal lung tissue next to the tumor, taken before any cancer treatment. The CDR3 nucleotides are TGTGCCAGCAGCGTAGACGACCACCAAGAGACCCAGTACTTC. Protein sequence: CASSVDDHQETQYF.